This T cell receptor beta chain was found in a study of blood T cells in healthy people across ages (dated by TCRdb to the mid-2010s). For context, the study as a whole: In model experiments, roughly one uniquely barcoded TCR beta cDNA molecule per two T cells was captured by template switching. To avoid experimental bias, donors of different ages were randomly spread across the sequencing lanes. The study measured age-related changes in TCR beta repertoire diversity using deep sequencing normalized with unique cDNA molecular identifiers. Using the same blood draw, the study looked at two additional independent replicas of 1 million unique cDNA reads for two donors, one aged 18 to 30 and the other aged 80 or older. The donors were split into four age groups: young (average around 16 years), middle-aged (roughly 39), aged (roughly 68) and long-lived (under 90). Overall study outcomes, separate from this receptor: Donor CMV infection status was unknown, potentially confounding age-related changes in expanded clonotypes. As age increased, observed TCR beta diversity per million T cells dropped in a roughly linear way, and a significant reduction was already evident by age 40. Total diversity estimates from one million sequenced T cells were considered lower bounds and underestimates. Conclusive comparison of naive and antigen-experienced compartments was prevented by the profiling of bulk unsorted PBMCs. The percentage of naive T cells measured by flow cytometry correlated strongly with observed TCR beta diversity. Compared with the aged group, more naive CD4+ T cells, fewer expanded clones and increased TCR diversity were shown by the long-lived group, suggesting age selection.

Donors were 40 or so systemically healthy Caucasian individuals from Russia aged roughly 6 to 95 years. Approximately 9.7 milliliters of peripheral blood were drawn from each donor into EDTA-treated Vacutainer tubes. Ficoll-Paque density-gradient centrifugation was used to isolate PBMCs, with at least 7 million obtained per sample. Trizol reagent was used to extract total RNA from PBMCs, with at least 6 micrograms per sample. The percentages of naive CD45RAhigh/CD27high T cells were determined by flow cytometry on a PBMC aliquot from every donor. Concerning this clonotype: Its antigen is unknown. No much larger clonotype is one base removed from it; base qualities were not supplied.

According to the germline V gene, CDR1 reads MNHNS and CDR2 reads SASEGT. The CDR3 runs 14 residues from the cysteine to the phenylalanine. The sequence is cut down to CDR3 DNA, 42 bases in frame from base 1. V is trimmed back by 5 bases and J by 3 bases, and the junction contains 5 bases that no gene match accounts for. Library method: 5' RACE. TCRdb records Illumina HiSeq 2500 as the sequencer. A second PCR of roughly 7 to 12 cycles was run with a J-beta primer mix and a sample-barcoded 5' primer. Each TCR beta cDNA molecule received a unique molecular identifier from a template-switch 5' adaptor carrying 12 random nucleotides. At least 2.5 million CDR3-containing paired-end reads were obtained from each sample. First-strand cDNA was synthesized from all RNA with the Mint cDNA synthesis kit, primed by a TRBC-specific oligonucleotide. Following uracil-DNA glycosylase treatment, a first 18-cycle PCR with universal primers M1SS and BC2_uni_R was performed on all cDNA. The authors' analysis ran thus. For normalization, 1 million high-quality reads were randomly selected from each sample, with every read carrying a distinct molecular identifier. Instead of being binned into consensus sequences, reads that shared molecular identifiers were thrown out. MiTCR, run with a Q25 quality threshold and the strictest error-elimination algorithm, handled CDR3 identification, clonotype clustering and error correction. A nonparametric unseen species model with Euler transformation was used to estimate lower-bound total TCR beta diversity. TCRdb took the public reads, trimmed them with fastp at Q25, ran MiXCR for clone calling and kept in-frame beta chains. Each CDR3 protein appears once, grouped with its most common genes and DNA. The V and J calls were determined by TCRdb, not by the authors. This sample has about 580,000 distinct CDR3 sequences in its table, and 40% to 55% of those were observed once. Jointly, the top ten make up around 25% of the sample.

Sequencing input: blood. The chain was built from TRBV6-1 and TRBJ2-7; 9 junctional bases match TRBD1. This receptor was identified in a man older than 75 in good health. CDR3 loop: CASSRDRENYEQYF. DNA sequence: TGTGCCAGCAGTCGGGACAGGGAAAACTACGAGCAGTACTTC.